The 29 T cell receptor beta chains below all came from one sample that was sequenced in a study of response to subunit inactivated influenza vaccine (dated by TCRdb to the late 2010s). To prepare the library, RT-PCR was applied. Data came from an Illumina HiSeq 2500. TCRdb trimmed public reads at Q25 via fastp, called clones via MiXCR and kept in-frame beta chains. Duplicate CDR3 protein sequences are folded into a single record with the most common DNA and genes. The sample records hundreds of thousands of distinct CDR3 sequences, around 15% of which are singletons. The ten largest clones add up to roughly 7.2% of the sample. Sequenced here: PBMCs from blood, sampled about 14 days before vaccination. The receptor set was obtained from a middle-aged man who received an inactivated influenza vaccine. Donor details come from another sample of the same person, matched by shared clones.

J is TRBJ1-5 and V is TRBV7-2; D is uncertain. Germline CDR1 SGHTA, CDR2 FQGNSA. The V end lost 2 bases, the J end lost 0 bases, and 8 bases lay between the germline ends. The CDR3 length is 15 residues. This CDR3 reads CASSLQEHSNQPQHF. The CDR3, as DNA: TGTGCCAGCAGCTTACAGGAACATAGCAATCAGCCCCAGCATTTT.

In DNA form, the CDR3 reads TGTGCCAGCAGACCTACAGGGGGCGCCTCCTACGAGCAGTACTTC. It translates to CASRPTGGASYEQYF. The chain links TRBV6-1 to TRBJ2-7, with 9 bases fitting TRBD1. V dropped 6 bases and J dropped 0; count of bases not matched to a gene: 6. The CDR3 extends over 15 amino acids. Germline CDR1 MNHNS, CDR2 SASEGT.

This clonotype was counted only a few times. CDR3 nucleotide sequence: TGTGCCACCAGCAGGGCAGGGGGGCAAGAGACCCAGTACTTC. It translates to CATSRAGGQETQYF. The chain links TRBV15 to TRBJ2-5; tentatively, D is TRBD1 (7 bases). The CDR3 consists of 14 residues. V lost 3 bases to trimming and J lost 2 bases, with 10 bases between them. CDR1 is LNHNV and CDR2 is YYDKDF in the germline V gene (reference sequence).

The chain is built from TRBV10-3 and TRBJ2-3, with a weak D call TRBD2 (6 bases). The CDR3 is 14 amino acids. With 5 bases removed from V and 6 bases from J, the gap between germline ends came to 15 bases. Germline loops: CDR1 ENHRY, CDR2 SYGVKD. CDR3 in amino acids: CAISSPGGADTQYF. The DNA for the CDR3 is TGTGCCATCAGTTCCCCGGGCGGGGCGGATACGCAGTATTTT.

This clonotype was found many times. CDR3 DNA sequence: TGCGCCAGCAGCCGTGAGGTTTATAATTCACCCCTCCACTTT. Its protein product is CASSREVYNSPLHF. The gene calls are TRBV4-3 and TRBJ1-6; D remains ambiguous. The V gene's germline CDR1 is LGHNA and CDR2 YSLEER. Trimming took off 4 bases at V and 4 bases at J, with 8 bases between the two ends. There are 14 residues in the CDR3.

This chain links TRBV18 with TRBJ2-3, with 7 bases fitting TRBD2. The germline V gene encodes CDR1 KGHSH and CDR2 LQKENI. V lost 5 bases to trimming and J lost 0 bases; unmatched junction nucleotides: 8. This CDR3 is 16 amino acids long. CDR3 in amino acids: CASSTTSGASTDTQYF. The DNA for the CDR3 is TGTGCCAGCTCAACAACGAGCGGGGCCAGCACAGATACGCAGTATTTT.

The CDR3 region is CASIRGQGSSEAFF. The CDR3 nucleotides are TGTGCCAGCATCCGAGGACAGGGATCTTCTGAAGCTTTCTTT. V is TRBV7-2 and J is TRBJ1-1; 8 nucleotides align to TRBD1. Germline V gene sequence: CDR1 SGHTA, CDR2 FQGNSA. The CDR3 extends over 14 amino acids. The junction had 10 bases not matched to a gene; V was cut back by 7 bases and J by 6 bases.

This chain joins TRBV24-1 and TRBJ2-3, with TRBD2 identical over 8 bases. Losses at the gene ends were 9 bases for V and 1 base for J; bases not matched to a gene: 2. CDR3 length: 13 amino acids. CDR1 and CDR2 from the germline V gene are KGHDR and SFDVKD. The DNA of the CDR3 is TGTGCCACCGCGCGGGAGGGCACAGATACGCAGTATTTT. It is translated as CATAREGTDTQYF.

The chain combines TRBV20-1 with TRBJ2-7; no definite D call. V gave up 6 bases and J gave up 5 bases, with 17 bases separating them. This CDR3 contains 13 residues. Looked up from germline, CDR1 is DFQATT and CDR2 is SNEGSKA (reference sequence). CDR3 region: CSAPSVNSNEQYF. In DNA form, the CDR3 reads TGCAGTGCCCCCTCTGTCAATTCTAACGAGCAGTACTTC.

This clonotype occurred many times. V gene TRBV12-3 or TRBV12-4 combines with J gene TRBJ2-1; D gene unclear. The CDR3 covers 15 residues. With 2 bases removed from V and 0 bases from J, the gap between germline ends came to 8 bases. CDR3 protein: CASSLTKGSYNEQFF. CDR3 nucleotide sequence: TGTGCCAGCAGTTTAACGAAGGGCTCCTACAATGAGCAGTTCTTC.

This clonotype was counted at least ten times. This chain uses TRBV7-9 with TRBJ2-7, with TRBD2 matching 11 bases. The CDR3 covers 14 residues. CDR1 and CDR2 (germline): SEHNR, FQNEAQ (reference sequence). The V and J ends lost 5 bases and 3 bases, in that order; junction bases with no gene match: 3. DNA of the CDR3: TGTGCCAGCAGCCCGGGACTAGCGGTCTACGAGCAGTACTTC. It specifies CASSPGLAVYEQYF.

This clonotype appeared a few times. The CDR3 region has the DNA TGTGCCAGCAGTTGGGGGGGGAGGGGTGGCTACACCTTC. As protein: CASSWGGRGGYTF. The chain joins TRBV6-5 to TRBJ1-2; weak D call: TRBD1 (5 bases). Germline V gene sequence: CDR1 MNHEY, CDR2 SVGAGI. V dropped 4 bases and J dropped 7 bases, with 13 bases sitting between them. There are 13 residues in the CDR3.

The chain recombines TRBV12-3 or TRBV12-4 with TRBJ1-6, with 8 bases matching TRBD1. The V gene end was trimmed by 5 bases and the J gene end by 13 bases; junction bases not matched to a gene: 13. The CDR3 totals 15 residues. The CDR3 bases are TGTGCCAGCAGTCCGCCAGGGACAGGCCTAGTTCCCCTCCACTTT. This sequence encodes CASSPPGTGLVPLHF.

This sequence joins TRBV6-1 and TRBJ2-5; the match to TRBD2 covers 10 bases. V trimming: 4 bases; J trimming: 4 bases; junction bases outside the gene matches: 6. From germline, CDR1 is MNHNS and CDR2 SASEGT. There are 15 residues in the CDR3. The CDR3 DNA sequence: TGTGCCAGCAGTGCCGAGCGGGGGGGCATAGAGACCCAGTACTTC. It is translated as CASSAERGGIETQYF.

This clonotype was counted between two and nine times. J is TRBJ2-2 and V is TRBV3-1; D gene ambiguous. The germline CDR1 and CDR2 sequences are LGHDT and YNNKEL (reference sequence). This CDR3 comprises 13 residues. V gave up 5 bases and J gave up 7 bases, with 11 bases separating them. CDR3 sequence: CASSTRLNGELFF. The DNA of the CDR3 is TGTGCCAGCAGCACCCGACTTAACGGGGAGCTGTTTTTT.

The CDR3 protein is CASSTGANYEQYF. CDR3 DNA: TGTGCCAGCAGTACAGGGGCTAACTACGAGCAGTACTTC. The genes are TRBV6-1 and TRBJ2-7; 7 positions match TRBD1. The V and J ends lost 5 bases and 3 bases, in that order; junction bases with no gene match: 4. The CDR3 covers 13 residues. The germline V gene encodes CDR1 MNHNS and CDR2 SASEGT.

V gene TRBV20-1 combines with J gene TRBJ2-1; 10 bases match TRBD2. The CDR3 is 13 amino acids. Germline values: CDR1 DFQATT, CDR2 SNEGSKA (reference sequence). The V and J ends lost 4 bases and 4 bases, in that order; junction bases with no gene match: 1. The CDR3 sequence is CSATSGGYNEQFF. As DNA, the CDR3 is TGCAGTGCTACTAGCGGGGGTTACAATGAGCAGTTCTTC.

This clonotype was observed many times. This chain links TRBV15 with TRBJ2-7, with D possibly matching TRBD1 (6 bases). V lost 0 bases, J lost 3 bases, and 12 bases lay in between. This CDR3 spans 15 amino acids. Germline V CDR1 and CDR2: LNHNV, YYDKDF (reference sequence). The CDR3: CATSRDPGQNYEQYF. The CDR3 coding sequence is TGTGCCACCAGCAGAGATCCGGGACAAAACTACGAGCAGTACTTC.

The J gene is TRBJ2-3, the V gene TRBV12-3 or TRBV12-4; D remains ambiguous. V lost 6 bases and J lost 1, with 8 bases in between. The CDR3 loop spans 13 amino acids. CDR3 region: CASRTTGTDTQYF. CDR3 nucleotide sequence: TGTGCCAGCAGGACGACTGGCACAGATACGCAGTATTTT.

Many counts were recorded for this clonotype. This rearrangement joins TRBV5-1 to TRBJ1-6; D may be TRBD1 (6 bases). CDR1 is SGHRS and CDR2 is YFSETQ in the germline V gene. The CDR3 runs to 17 residues. The germline V and J ends were trimmed by 4 bases and 6 bases, with 20 bases remaining between them. This CDR3 reads CASSRSSPGQTNSPLHF. The CDR3 DNA reads TGCGCCAGCAGCAGGAGTTCGCCGGGACAAACTAATTCACCCCTCCACTTT.

This clonotype was seen only a few times. The chain links TRBV11-1 to TRBJ2-3; D may be TRBD2 (5 bases). Germline loops: CDR1 SGHAT, CDR2 FQDESV (reference sequence). Trimming left V 3 bases short and J 2 bases short, with 27 bases between. This CDR3 has 20 residues. CDR3 nucleotides: TGTGCCAGCAGCTTCACCAAGGGTTTCGGGCGGGCCGGACTCACAGATACGCAGTATTTT. Translation gives CASSFTKGFGRAGLTDTQYF. The full variable domain, rest sourced from reference TRBV11-1 and TRBJ2-3, is EAEVAQSPRYKITEKSQAVAFWCDPISGHATLYWYRQILGQGPELLVQFQDESVVDDSQLPKDRFSAERLKGVDSTLKIQPAELGDSAMYLCASSFTKGFGRAGLTDTQYFGPGTRLTVL.

This clonotype was detected only a few times. The chain employs TRBV4-1 and TRBJ1-1; D gene unclear. Trimming removed 1 base from V and 6 bases from J, with 6 bases in between. Germline V CDR1 and CDR2: MGHRA, YSYEKL. The CDR3 loop spans 12 amino acids. The CDR3 DNA follows: TGCGCCAGCAGCCAAGGCAGGTCTGAAGCTTTCTTT. Encoded protein: CASSQGRSEAFF.

The chain carries TRBV5-1 and TRBJ2-6; TRBD1 agrees at 8 bases. J gave up 3 bases and V 4 bases, and 3 bases lay outside the gene matches. Germline V gene sequence: CDR1 SGHRS, CDR2 YFSETQ. The CDR3 length is 15 residues. CDR3 coding DNA: TGCGCCAGCAGCGTGACAGGGGTTGGGGCCAACGTCCTGACTTTC. This gives the protein CASSVTGVGANVLTF.

This clonotype has a handful of counts. The chain combines TRBV6-2 or TRBV6-3 with TRBJ2-3; 8 nucleotides match TRBD1. This CDR3 is built from 14 residues. J gave up 6 bases and V 6 bases, and 8 bases lay outside the gene matches. Per germline, CDR1 MNHEY and CDR2 SVGEGT. CDR3 region: CASRERTGLDTQYF. CDR3 nucleotide sequence: TGTGCCAGCAGGGAACGGACAGGGCTGGATACGCAGTATTTT.

J is TRBJ2-5 and V is TRBV6-2 or TRBV6-3; 8 bases agree with TRBD1. Germline V CDR1 and CDR2: MNHEY, SVGEGT. Trimming removed 6 bases from V and 1 base from J; junction bases left unmatched: 10. CDR3 length: 16 residues. In nucleotides, the CDR3 is TGTGCCAGCAGCCAAGGGGCAGGGGGCATCCAAGAGACCCAGTACTTC. It yields the protein CASSQGAGGIQETQYF.

In its sample, this clonotype was seen a few times. The rearrangement uses TRBV5-1 and TRBJ2-6; D is unclear. V dropped 0 bases and J dropped 0 bases, with 7 bases sitting between them. CDR1 and CDR2 from the germline V gene are SGHRS and YFSETQ. This CDR3 spans 16 amino acids. CDR3 region: CASSLVAVSGANVLTF. CDR3 sequence (DNA): TGCGCCAGCAGCTTGGTTGCGGTCTCTGGGGCCAACGTCCTGACTTTC.

This clonotype has more than one count but fewer than ten. V usage is TRBV12-3 or TRBV12-4 and J usage is TRBJ2-5, with a tentative D call TRBD2 (5 bases). This CDR3 contains 14 residues. V lost 7 bases and J lost 2, with 14 bases in between. The CDR3 loop is CASTPEGTQETQYF. The CDR3 region has the DNA TGTGCCAGCACCCCTGAGGGTACACAAGAGACCCAGTACTTC.

This chain joins TRBV11-2 and TRBJ2-5, with D unresolved. The V end lost 0 bases, the J end lost 10 bases, and 12 bases lay between the germline ends. Per the germline V gene, CDR1 is SGHAT and CDR2 is FQNNGV. The length of the CDR3 is 13 residues. The CDR3 loop reads CASSLDHYSDQYF. In DNA form, the CDR3 reads TGTGCCAGCAGCTTAGACCACTACAGTGACCAGTACTTC.

This clonotype was counted at least ten times. The rearrangement links TRBV12-3 or TRBV12-4 to TRBJ2-3; 7 bases align to TRBD2. The ends lost 3 bases at V and 2 bases at J; junction bases unmatched: 5. The CDR3 has 15 amino acids. The DNA of the CDR3 is TGTGCCAGCAGTTTTGGCGGGGGAAACACAGATACGCAGTATTTT. Its protein product is CASSFGGGNTDTQYF.